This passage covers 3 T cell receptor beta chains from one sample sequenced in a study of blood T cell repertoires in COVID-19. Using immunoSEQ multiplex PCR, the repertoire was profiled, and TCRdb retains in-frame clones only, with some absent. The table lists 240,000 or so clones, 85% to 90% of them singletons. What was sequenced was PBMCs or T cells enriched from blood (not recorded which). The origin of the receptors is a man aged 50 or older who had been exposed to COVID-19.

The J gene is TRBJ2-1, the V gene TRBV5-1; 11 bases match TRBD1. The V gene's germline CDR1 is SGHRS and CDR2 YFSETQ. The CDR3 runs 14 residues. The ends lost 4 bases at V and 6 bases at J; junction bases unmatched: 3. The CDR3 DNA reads TGCGCCAGCAGCCACGGGACAGGGGGCAATGAGCAGTTCTTC. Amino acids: CASSHGTGGNEQFF.

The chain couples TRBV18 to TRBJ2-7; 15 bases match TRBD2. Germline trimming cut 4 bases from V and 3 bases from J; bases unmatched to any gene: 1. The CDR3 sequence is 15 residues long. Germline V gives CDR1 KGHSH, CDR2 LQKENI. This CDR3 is CASSLGLAGGYEQYF. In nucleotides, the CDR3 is TGTGCCAGCTCACTGGGACTAGCGGGGGGCTACGAGCAGTACTTC.

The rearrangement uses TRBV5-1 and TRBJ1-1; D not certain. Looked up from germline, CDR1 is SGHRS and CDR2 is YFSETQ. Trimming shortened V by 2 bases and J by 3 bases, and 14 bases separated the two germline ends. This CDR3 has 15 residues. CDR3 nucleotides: TGCGCCAGCAGCTTATACTCGGCCGGGGACACTGAAGCTTTCTTT. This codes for CASSLYSAGDTEAFF.